Included here is one T cell receptor beta chain sequence, with context. Sequencing was performed with immunoSEQ multiplex PCR; in TCRdb, only in-frame clones are kept and a portion is missing. The sample records over a million clones, about 98.5% being singletons. Free of recent acute infections or vaccinations, the donors were healthy HIV-negative adults. This sample is part of a study of shared clonotypes between healthy human individuals. The junction had 3 bases not matched to a gene; V was cut back by 4 bases and J by 9 bases. The CDR3 sequence is 14 residues long. Looked up from germline, CDR1 is LNHDA and CDR2 is SQIVND (reference sequence).

The specimen sequenced was naive CD4+ T cells sorted from blood. Described subset: CD45RA+ positively selected. V and J are TRBV19 and TRBJ2-4; 13 bases align to TRBD2. The clonotype comes from a man under 40 in good health. The CDR3 region is CASSSGTSGIIQYF. The CDR3 DNA reads TGTGCCAGTAGTAGCGGGACTAGCGGGATCATTCAGTACTTC.